This entry lists 28 T cell receptor beta chains sequenced from one sample in a study of T-cell memory formation after mild COVID-19. TCRdb independently ran MiXCR on the 5' RACE reads; one entry per CDR3 protein. Of about 560,000 distinct CDR3 sequences listed, about 20% are singletons. The sample consisted of PBMCs or a T cell subset sorted from them (not recorded which). The receptors were gathered from an adult woman who had mild COVID-19 (a few samples of this study predate the infection). Cell type and time point are not known.

There are a few counts of this clonotype. The chain links TRBV18 to TRBJ2-1; 13 bases are shared with TRBD2. CDR1 KGHSH and CDR2 LQKENI come from the germline V gene. After removal of 4 bases from V and 7 bases from J, the junction contained 4 bases not matched to a gene. This CDR3 spans 15 amino acids. DNA of the CDR3: TGTGCCAGCTCACTCGGGACTAGCGGGATAAATGAGCAGTTCTTC. This translates into CASSLGTSGINEQFF.

There are many counts of this clonotype. The chain has TRBV7-9 and TRBJ2-5; the D gene is possibly TRBD1 (5 bases). The CDR3 contains 16 residues. From germline, CDR1 is SEHNR and CDR2 FQNEAQ (reference sequence). V lost 6 bases and J 5 bases, leaving 22 bases between the germline ends. The DNA for the CDR3 is TGTGCCAGCAGTCGCATAGGACATCCGGAAGGGGAGACCCAGTACTTC. It codes for CASSRIGHPEGETQYF.

This clonotype was counted between two and nine times. The J gene is TRBJ1-4, the V gene TRBV12-3 or TRBV12-4; 8 bases match TRBD1. Trimming took 5 bases from V and 8 from J; bases not matched to a gene: 7. This CDR3 contains 14 residues. This CDR3 is CASSRTGMSEKLFF. For the CDR3, the DNA is TGTGCCAGCAGTCGGACAGGGATGAGCGAAAAACTGTTTTTT.

A word on this clonotype: A junction boundary mismatches the germline segment, possibly from a read error. The rearrangement joins TRBV7-7 to TRBJ2-5, with 13 bases aligning to TRBD2. The CDR3 is 16 amino acids. From germline, CDR1 is SSHAT and CDR2 FNYEAQ (reference sequence). CDR3 amino acids: CASSSGLAGVGETQYF. The CDR3 coding sequence is TGTGCTAGCAGCTCCGGACTAGCGGGAGTGGGAGAGACCCAGTACTTC.

The chain uses TRBV19 and TRBJ1-2, with a weak D call TRBD1 (6 bases). The germline gives CDR1 LNHDA, CDR2 SQIVND (reference sequence). The ends were cut back, 6 bases at V and 7 bases at J, with 12 bases in the middle. The CDR3 totals 12 residues. The CDR3 DNA follows: TGTGCCAGTAGCCCGGGGGCGGGTGGCTACACCTTC. Protein sequence: CASSPGAGGYTF.

This sequence joins TRBV5-4 and TRBJ1-2; tentatively, D is TRBD1 (5 bases). The CDR3 totals 15 residues. Germline V gives CDR1 SGHNT, CDR2 YYREEE (reference sequence). The V gene lost 4 bases and the J gene lost 4 bases, with 17 bases spanning the gap. For the CDR3, the DNA is TGTGCCAGCAGCGCTGGAGGGGAAAGGGCCTATGGCTACACCTTC. This encodes CASSAGGERAYGYTF.

This clonotype was seen a handful of times. The rearrangement joins TRBV11-3 to TRBJ2-4; D call uncertain. Germline assignment: CDR1 SGHNT and CDR2 YENEEA. The length of the CDR3 is 13 residues. Trimming stripped 5 bases from V and 5 bases from J, with 10 bases between. The CDR3 DNA sequence: TGTGCCAGCAGCCCATACGCAGAAAACATTCAGTACTTC. It codes for CASSPYAENIQYF.

The gene calls are TRBV7-2 and TRBJ2-7; 9 positions match TRBD1. Germline-derived CDR1 and CDR2 are SGHTA and FQGNSA. The trim removed 4 bases at V and 0 bases at J, leaving 10 bases unmatched. The CDR3 covers 17 residues. The CDR3 spells CASSSPRGTGSSYEQYF. CDR3 DNA sequence: TGTGCCAGCAGCTCCCCGCGAGGGACAGGGAGCTCCTACGAGCAGTACTTC.

The V call is TRBV12-3 or TRBV12-4, the J call TRBJ2-1; TRBD2 aligns across 12 bases. The length of the CDR3 is 13 residues. V was pared by 9 bases and J by 9 bases, with 6 bases of the junction left unmatched. DNA of the CDR3: TGTGCCAGTGGTCCTAGCGGGGGGGGTGAGCAGTTCTTC. Protein: CASGPSGGGEQFF.

This clonotype was counted many times. The junction shows a germline mismatch at one end, possibly a read error. This chain joins TRBV3-1 and TRBJ2-3; 7 bases line up with TRBD1. This CDR3 is 14 amino acids long. Germline V CDR1 and CDR2: LGHDT, YNNKEL (reference sequence). The CDR3 coding sequence is TGCGCCAGCAGCCAAGCAGGGGGTACAGATACGCAGTATTTT. This sequence encodes CASSQAGGTDTQYF.

J is TRBJ2-5 and V is TRBV21-1; the DNA was not compared with TRBD1, the D call given in the table. TRBV21-1 is listed as a pseudogene. This CDR3 region has 13 residues. The CDR3: CALDRVLEETQYF. The CDR3, as DNA: TGTGCCCTGGACAGGGTTTTGGAAGAGACCCAGTACTTC.

V is TRBV29-1 and J is TRBJ1-2; 9 nucleotides line up with TRBD1. The CDR3 loop spans 11 amino acids. CDR1 and CDR2 (germline): SQVTM, ANQGSEA. Trimming at V came to 7 bases and at J to 6 bases, leaving 3 bases not matched to a gene. CDR3 loop: CSERTGDGYTF. Here the CDR3 DNA reads TGCAGCGAAAGGACAGGGGATGGCTACACCTTC. Full variable domain (remainder filled in from reference TRBV29-1 and TRBJ1-2): SAVISQKPSRDICQRGTSLTIQCQVDSQVTMMFWYRQQPGQSLTLIATANQGSEATYESGFVIDKFPISRPNLTFSTLTVSNMSPEDSSIYLCSERTGDGYTFGSGTRLTVV.

The chain carries TRBV5-1 and TRBJ1-5; D gene ambiguous. The V gene lost 5 bases and the J gene lost 0 bases, with 12 bases spanning the gap. CDR3 length: 15 amino acids. CDR1 is SGHRS, CDR2 YFSETQ, per germline. The CDR3 sequence is CASSVGTPSNQPQHF. The DNA for the CDR3 is TGCGCCAGCAGTGTCGGAACCCCTAGCAATCAGCCCCAGCATTTT.

The V gene is TRBV3-1, the J gene TRBJ2-3, with a possible D match to TRBD2 (5 bases). The CDR3 spans 14 residues. V dropped 3 bases and J dropped 2 bases, with 9 bases sitting between them. Germline V gene data show CDR1 as LGHDT and CDR2 as YNNKEL (reference sequence). The CDR3 spells CASSHAGNTDTQYF. The CDR3 nucleotides are TGTGCCAGCAGCCACGCGGGTAACACAGATACGCAGTATTTT.

As DNA, the CDR3 is TGTGCCACCAGTGAAGGGCTGGGGGAGACCCAGTACTTC. This translates into CATSEGLGETQYF. The chain couples TRBV24-1 to TRBJ2-5; D is uncertain. CDR1 and CDR2 from the germline V gene are KGHDR and SFDVKD. V lost 4 bases and J 5 bases, leaving 10 bases between the germline ends. There are 13 residues in the CDR3.

This clonotype was seen repeatedly, ten times or more. The gene calls are TRBV5-1 and TRBJ2-6, with TRBD1 identical over 8 bases. The germline gives CDR1 SGHRS, CDR2 YFSETQ. This CDR3 is 17 amino acids long. After removal of 3 bases from V and 3 bases from J, the junction contained 8 bases not matched to a gene. The DNA of the CDR3 is TGCGCCAGCAGCTCCCGGGACAGGATTTTTGGGGCCAACGTCCTGACTTTC. It codes for CASSSRDRIFGANVLTF. The variable domain in full, completed from reference TRBV5-1 and TRBJ2-6, reads KAGVTQTPRYLIKTRGQQVTLSCSPISGHRSVSWYQQTPGQGLQFLFEYFSETQRNKGNFPGRFSGRQFSNSRSEMNVSTLELGDSALYLCASSSRDRIFGANVLTFGAGSRLTVL.

Only a few counts were recorded for this clonotype. The chain has TRBV28 and TRBJ1-1; D not certain. Germline V gene lookup returns CDR1 MDHEN and CDR2 SYDVKM. The CDR3 sequence is 11 residues long. V lost 5 bases and J 10 bases, leaving 11 bases between the germline ends. In DNA, the CDR3 is TGTGCCAGCAGTCCCGGACGTCGAGCTTTCTTT. As protein: CASSPGRRAFF.

The chain employs TRBV19 and TRBJ1-1; a possible D gene is TRBD1 (5 bases). Germline V lookup: CDR1 LNHDA, CDR2 SQIVND (reference sequence). The CDR3 runs to 14 residues. V lost 3 bases, J lost 4 bases, and 12 bases lay in between. The CDR3 DNA is TGTGCCAGTAGTATCACTGGGGCCGGCACTGAAGCTTTCTTT. Its protein product is CASSITGAGTEAFF. Filled out from reference TRBV19 and TRBJ1-1, the complete variable domain reads DGGITQSPKYLFRKEGQNVTLSCEQNLNHDAMYWYRQDPGQGLRLIYYSQIVNDFQKGDIAEGYSVSREKKESFPLTVTSAQKNPTAFYLCASSITGAGTEAFFGQGTRLTVV.

The J gene is TRBJ2-7, the V gene TRBV19; 9 nucleotides align to TRBD1. The J segment lost 5 bases and the V segment lost 7 bases, leaving 12 bases of the junction unmatched. Germline CDR1 LNHDA, CDR2 SQIVND (reference sequence). The CDR3 is made up of 15 amino acids. The CDR3 is CASTPTGTGNHEQYF. The CDR3 nucleotides are TGTGCCAGTACCCCCACGGGGACAGGGAATCACGAGCAGTACTTC.

The rearrangement joins TRBV13 to TRBJ2-3; TRBD2 matches at 11 bases. CDR3 length: 17 amino acids. CDR1 and CDR2 (germline): PRHDT, FYEKMQ (reference sequence). The ends lost 5 bases at V and 2 bases at J; junction bases unmatched: 9. CDR3 sequence (DNA): TGTGCCAGCAGCCCAGCTAGCGGGGGGTTACCCACAGATACGCAGTATTTT. Translating it yields CASSPASGGLPTDTQYF.

The rearrangement uses TRBV6-1 and TRBJ1-5, with 7 bases identical to TRBD1. CDR1 is MNHNS and CDR2 is SASEGT in the germline V gene. This CDR3 spans 15 amino acids. Unmatched junction bases numbered 4, after V lost 1 base and J lost 4 bases. The CDR3 DNA sequence: TGTGCCAGCAGTGAAGGGCCCAGGGGGAATCAGCCCCAGCATTTT. Translating it yields CASSEGPRGNQPQHF.

V usage is TRBV10-3 and J usage is TRBJ1-1; D is perhaps TRBD1 (6 bases). The CDR3 totals 14 residues. The germline gives CDR1 ENHRY, CDR2 SYGVKD. The ends were cut back, 2 bases at V and 0 bases at J, with 7 bases in the middle. CDR3 loop: CAISEQGMNTEAFF. CDR3 DNA: TGTGCCATCAGTGAGCAGGGGATGAACACTGAAGCTTTCTTT.

This clonotype was picked up a small number of times. The chain carries TRBV12-3 or TRBV12-4 and TRBJ1-2, with 8 bases matching TRBD1. V was pared by 6 bases and J by 8 bases, with 17 bases of the junction left unmatched. The CDR3 is 16 amino acids. The CDR3 region has the DNA TGTGCCAGCAGCCGTTCGGGGCAGGGGGCGATGCGAGGCTACACCTTC. Its protein is CASSRSGQGAMRGYTF.

This clonotype was picked up a small number of times. The genes are TRBV7-8 and TRBJ2-1, with TRBD1 identical over 8 bases. Germline lookup yields CDR1 SGHVS and CDR2 FQNEAQ. This CDR3 has 14 amino acids. V shed 5 bases and J 7 bases; nucleotides not matched to a gene: 7. Written as DNA, the CDR3 is TGTGCCAGCAGCCACTCGGGACAGGTTAATGAGCAGTTCTTC. Translated: CASSHSGQVNEQFF.

V usage is TRBV7-6 and J usage is TRBJ2-7, with a tentative D call TRBD1 (6 bases). The CDR3 runs 13 residues. V was clipped by 5 bases and J by 3 bases, with 11 bases between them. From germline, CDR1 is SGHVS and CDR2 FNYEAQ. Here the CDR3 DNA reads TGTGCCAGCAGCCGGGACATTGGCTACGAGCAGTACTTC. Residues: CASSRDIGYEQYF.

The chain carries TRBV5-4 and TRBJ2-1, with D maybe TRBD2 (6 bases). The germline CDR1 and CDR2 sequences are SGHNT and YYREEE (reference sequence). V was trimmed by 0 bases and J by 1 base, leaving 14 bases between them. CDR3 length: 17 residues. The CDR3: CASSLATGLSSYNEQFF. DNA of the CDR3: TGTGCCAGCAGCTTGGCTACTGGACTATCGTCCTACAATGAGCAGTTCTTC.

The chain joins TRBV7-2 to TRBJ2-1; D is possibly TRBD1 (5 bases). Per the germline V gene, CDR1 is SGHTA and CDR2 is FQGNSA. The ends were cut back, 5 bases at V and 7 bases at J, with 9 bases in the middle. This CDR3 has 12 amino acids. The CDR3 loop reads CASSQDSNEQFF. The DNA of the CDR3 is TGTGCCAGCAGCCAAGACAGTAATGAGCAGTTCTTC.

The rearrangement uses TRBV6-1 and TRBJ2-4; D is ambiguous. This CDR3 has 14 amino acids. CDR1 is MNHNS, CDR2 SASEGT, per germline. The V and J ends lost 6 bases and 0 bases respectively, with 9 bases between them. CDR3 nucleotide sequence: TGTGCCAGCAGGGACGGATTAGCCAAAAACATTCAGTACTTC. Translated, it gives CASRDGLAKNIQYF.